These T cell receptor beta chains were read from a single sample in a study of blood T cell repertoires in COVID-19. TCRdb's table, derived via immunoSEQ multiplex PCR, lists solely in-frame clones and lacks some. The top ten clones hold 3% to 3.5% of a sample with roughly 100,000 clones, 70% to 90% of them seen once. The sample comprised peripheral blood. The receptors were gathered from a man in his fifties in a cohort sampled during active COVID-19. The CDR3 runs from the conserved cysteine through the conserved F or W. Fields, in order: J gene, clone size, V gene, D gene, CDR3 DNA, CDR3 protein. A D gene is named only where the DNA matches it firmly. Rows give clone size only sometimes, using once, few, many, or a class for an expanded clone.

TRBJ1-1,.,TRBV10-3,.,TGTGCCATCTCGGGACTTGGCCTGGGGGGCACTGAAGCTTTCTTT,CAISGLGLGGTEAFF
TRBJ1-1,once,TRBV6-5,TRBD1,TGTGCCAGCACTCAACAGGGGGCGCGGAACACTGAAGCTTTCTTT,CASTQQGARNTEAFF
TRBJ2-2,.,TRBV3-1/TRBV3-2,.,TGTGCCAGCAGCCAAGCGGTAAACACCGGGGAGCTGTTTTTT,CASSQAVNTGELFF
TRBJ1-1,.,TRBV19,.,TGTGCCAGTAGTTTACAGGGTGGCCTCCCTGAGGCTTTCTTT,CASSLQGGLPEAFF
TRBJ2-1,.,TRBV12-3/TRBV12-4,.,TGTGCCAGCAGATATTACAATGAGCAGTTCTTC,CASRYYNEQFF
TRBJ2-2,few,TRBV19,.,TGTGCCAGTAGTATCGGAGGGACCGGGGAGCTGTTTTTT,CASSIGGTGELFF
TRBJ1-5,once,TRBV10-3,TRBD1,TGTGCCATCAGTGTCTCCGGGACAGGGGGAGGGCAGCCCCAGCATTTT,CAISVSGTGGGQPQHF
TRBJ2-3,.,TRBV7-2,TRBD2,TGTGCCAGCAGCTTACTTACTAGCGGGGGGGCCACAGATACGCAGTATTTT,CASSLLTSGGATDTQYF
TRBJ1-2,once,TRBV18,.,TGTGCCAGCTCACCAACGAGCGCATCCACTAACTATGGCTACACCTTC,CASSPTSASTNYGYTF
TRBJ2-3,once,TRBV5-8,.,TGTGCCAGCACCGAACAGGGAAACTTTATGACAGATACGCAGTATTTT,CASTEQGNFMTDTQYF
TRBJ2-7,few,TRBV11-1,.,TGTGCCAGCAGCTTCGGACAGACCTACGAGCAGTACTTC,CASSFGQTYEQYF
TRBJ2-7,.,TRBV6-1,.,TGTGCCAGCAGTGAGACTAGGGACGAGCAGTACTTC,CASSETRDEQYF
TRBJ1-2,few,TRBV10-3,.,TGTGCCATCAGAGGTAGAGGACAGAGCACTAACTATGGCTACACCTTC,CAIRGRGQSTNYGYTF
TRBJ2-1,.,TRBV7-9,.,TGTGCCAGCAGCTTTGTGAGTGAGCAGTTCTTC,CASSFVSEQFF
TRBJ2-5,.,TRBV29-1,.,TGCAGCAAAATGGACTCTCAAGAGACCCAGTACTTC,CSKMDSQETQYF